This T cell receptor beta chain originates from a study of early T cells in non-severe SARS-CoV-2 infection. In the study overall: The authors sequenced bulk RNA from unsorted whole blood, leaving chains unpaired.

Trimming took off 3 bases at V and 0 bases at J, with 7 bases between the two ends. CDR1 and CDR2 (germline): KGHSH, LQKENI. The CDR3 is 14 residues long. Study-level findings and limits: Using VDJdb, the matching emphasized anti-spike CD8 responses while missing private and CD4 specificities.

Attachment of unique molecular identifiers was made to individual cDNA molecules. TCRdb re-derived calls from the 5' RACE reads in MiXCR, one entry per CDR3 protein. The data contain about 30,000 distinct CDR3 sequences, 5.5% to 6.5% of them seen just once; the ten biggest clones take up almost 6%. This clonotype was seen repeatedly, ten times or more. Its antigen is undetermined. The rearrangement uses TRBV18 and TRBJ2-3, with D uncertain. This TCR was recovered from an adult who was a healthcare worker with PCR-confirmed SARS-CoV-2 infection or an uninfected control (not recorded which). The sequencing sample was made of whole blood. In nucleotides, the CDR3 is TGTGCCAGCTCACCGAGTAGGAGCACAGATACGCAGTATTTT. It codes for CASSPSRSTDTQYF.